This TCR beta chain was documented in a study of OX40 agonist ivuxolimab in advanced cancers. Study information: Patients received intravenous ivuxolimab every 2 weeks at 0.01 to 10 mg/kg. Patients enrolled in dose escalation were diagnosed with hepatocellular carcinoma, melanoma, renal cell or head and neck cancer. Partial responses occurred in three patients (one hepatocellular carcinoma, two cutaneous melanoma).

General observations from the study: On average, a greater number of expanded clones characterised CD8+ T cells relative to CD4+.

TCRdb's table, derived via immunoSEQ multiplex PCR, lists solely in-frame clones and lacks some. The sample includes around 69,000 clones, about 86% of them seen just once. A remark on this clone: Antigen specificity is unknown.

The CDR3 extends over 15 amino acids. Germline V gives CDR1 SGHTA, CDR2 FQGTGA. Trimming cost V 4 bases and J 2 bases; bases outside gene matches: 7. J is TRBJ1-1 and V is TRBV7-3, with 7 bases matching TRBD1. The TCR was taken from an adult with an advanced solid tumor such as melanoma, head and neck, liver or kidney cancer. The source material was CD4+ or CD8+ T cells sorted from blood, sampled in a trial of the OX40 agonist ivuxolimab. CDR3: CASSSSRQGNTEAFF. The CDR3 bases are TGTGCCAGCAGCTCCTCGAGACAGGGCAACACTGAAGCTTTCTTT.